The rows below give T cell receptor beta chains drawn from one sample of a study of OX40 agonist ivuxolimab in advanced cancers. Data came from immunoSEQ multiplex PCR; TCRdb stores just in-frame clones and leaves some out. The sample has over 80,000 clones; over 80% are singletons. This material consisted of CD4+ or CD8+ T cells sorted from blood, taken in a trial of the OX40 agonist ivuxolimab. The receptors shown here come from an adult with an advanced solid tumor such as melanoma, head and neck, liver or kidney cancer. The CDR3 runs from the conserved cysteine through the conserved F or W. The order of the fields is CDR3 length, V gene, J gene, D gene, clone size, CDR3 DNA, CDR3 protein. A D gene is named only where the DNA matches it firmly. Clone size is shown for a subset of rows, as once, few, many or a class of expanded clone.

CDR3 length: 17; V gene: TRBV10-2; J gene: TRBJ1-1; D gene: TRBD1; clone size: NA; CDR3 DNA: TGCGCCAGCAGTGAGGAGGACAGGGGCTGGAGTAACACTGAAGCTTTCTTT; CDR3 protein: CASSEEDRGWSNTEAFF
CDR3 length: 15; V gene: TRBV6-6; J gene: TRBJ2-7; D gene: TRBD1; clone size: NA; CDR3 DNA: TGTGCCAGCAGTTACCCCGGACAGGGGGCGGATGAGCAGTACTTC; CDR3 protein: CASSYPGQGADEQYF
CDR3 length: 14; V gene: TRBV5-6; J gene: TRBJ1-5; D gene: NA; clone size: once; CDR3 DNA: TGTGCCAGCAGCTTGGGCAGTAGCAATCAGCCCCAGCATTTT; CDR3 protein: CASSLGSSNQPQHF
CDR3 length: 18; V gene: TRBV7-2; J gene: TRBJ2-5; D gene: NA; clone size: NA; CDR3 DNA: TGTGCCAGCAGCTTAGTTATTTCTACAGGGTTGGTTTCAGAGACCCAGTACTTC; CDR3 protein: CASSLVISTGLVSETQYF
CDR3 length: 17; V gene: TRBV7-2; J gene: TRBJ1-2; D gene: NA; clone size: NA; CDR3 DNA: TGTGCCAGCAGCTTAGTCTGGGGCACCACAGATTATCGTGGCTACACCTTC; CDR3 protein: CASSLVWGTTDYRGYTF
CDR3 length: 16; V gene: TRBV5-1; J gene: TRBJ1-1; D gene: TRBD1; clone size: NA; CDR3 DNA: TGCGCCAGCAGCCCCGAAACACAGGGGTGGGGATCTGAAGCTTTCTTT; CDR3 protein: CASSPETQGWGSEAFF
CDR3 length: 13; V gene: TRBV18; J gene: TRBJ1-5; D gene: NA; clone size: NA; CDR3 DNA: TGTGCCAGCTCGCTCAACAGGGATCAGCCCCAGCATTTT; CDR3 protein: CASSLNRDQPQHF
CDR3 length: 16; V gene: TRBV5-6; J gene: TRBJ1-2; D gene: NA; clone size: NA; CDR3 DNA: TGTGCCAGCAGCGACGGACGGAGAACGCTGAACTATGGCTACACCTTC; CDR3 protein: CASSDGRRTLNYGYTF
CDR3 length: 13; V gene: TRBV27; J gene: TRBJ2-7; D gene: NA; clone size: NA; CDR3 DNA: TGTGCCACCCGACGTACCCCGGGCCACGAGCAGTACTTC; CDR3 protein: CATRRTPGHEQYF
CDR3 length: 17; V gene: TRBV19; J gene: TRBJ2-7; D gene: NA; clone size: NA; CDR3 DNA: TGTGCCAGTAGTCCGCCCACGGCGGCTAAAGGGGACTACGAGCAGTACTTC; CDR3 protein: CASSPPTAAKGDYEQYF
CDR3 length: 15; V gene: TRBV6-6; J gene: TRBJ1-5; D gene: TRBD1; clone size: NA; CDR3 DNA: TGTGCCAGCAGCCCCGATTTCGGGACAGAGAGGCCCCAGCATTTT; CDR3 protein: CASSPDFGTERPQHF
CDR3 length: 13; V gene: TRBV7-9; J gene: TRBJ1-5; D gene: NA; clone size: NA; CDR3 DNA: TGTGCCAGCAGTCTCGGTGGGTATCAGCCCCAGCATTTT; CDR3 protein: CASSLGGYQPQHF
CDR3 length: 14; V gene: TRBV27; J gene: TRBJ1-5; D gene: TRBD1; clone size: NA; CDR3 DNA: TGTGCCAGCAGTCCGCGACAGGGGAATCAGCCCCAGCATTTT; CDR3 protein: CASSPRQGNQPQHF
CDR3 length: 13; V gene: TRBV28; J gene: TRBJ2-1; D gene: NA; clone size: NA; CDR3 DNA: TGTGCCAGCAGGGAGATCAGCGGCAATGAGCAGTTCTTC; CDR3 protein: CASREISGNEQFF